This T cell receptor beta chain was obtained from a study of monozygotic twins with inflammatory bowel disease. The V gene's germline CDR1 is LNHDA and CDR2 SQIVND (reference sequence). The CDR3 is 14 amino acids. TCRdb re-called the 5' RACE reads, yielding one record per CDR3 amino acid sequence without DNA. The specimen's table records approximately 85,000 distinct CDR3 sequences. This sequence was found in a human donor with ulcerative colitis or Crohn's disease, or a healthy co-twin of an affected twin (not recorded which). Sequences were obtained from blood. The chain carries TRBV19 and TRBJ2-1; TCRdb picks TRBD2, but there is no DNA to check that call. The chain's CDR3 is CASSLIAGYNEQFF.